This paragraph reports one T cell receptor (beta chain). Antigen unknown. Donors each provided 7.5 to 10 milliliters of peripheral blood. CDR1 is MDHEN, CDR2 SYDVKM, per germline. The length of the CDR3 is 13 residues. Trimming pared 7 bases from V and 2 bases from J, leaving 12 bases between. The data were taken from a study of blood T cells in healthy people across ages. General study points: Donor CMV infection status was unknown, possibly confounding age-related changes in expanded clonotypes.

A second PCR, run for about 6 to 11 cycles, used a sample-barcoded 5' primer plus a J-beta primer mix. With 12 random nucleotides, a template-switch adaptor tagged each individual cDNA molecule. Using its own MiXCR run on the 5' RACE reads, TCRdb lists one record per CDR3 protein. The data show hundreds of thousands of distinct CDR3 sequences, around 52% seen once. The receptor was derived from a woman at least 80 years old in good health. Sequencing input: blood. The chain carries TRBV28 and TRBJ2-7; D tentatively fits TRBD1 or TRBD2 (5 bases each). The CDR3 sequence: CASIGTDTYEQYF. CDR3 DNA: TGTGCCAGCATAGGGACGGATACCTACGAGCAGTACTTC.